This is a list of T cell receptor beta chains from one sample in a study of regulatory T cells in long-lasting Graves disease. One entry per CDR3 protein, called by TCRdb with MiXCR from the multiplex PCR reads. Of about 450,000 distinct CDR3 sequences in the sample, 13% to 15% were seen once. These same records also appear under a second study, on T cells in Graves' hyperthyroidism and ophthalmopathy.

The starting material was peripheral blood mononuclear cells (PBMCs), obtained at new diagnosis, from a patient treated with antithyroid drugs. All receptors derive from a woman aged 45-60 years with Graves disease. CDR3s include the opening cysteine and the closing phenylalanine or tryptophan. D genes are given only for firm matches. For some rows the clone size is stated as once, few or many, or as a class when expanded; others skip it.

v_gene	j_gene	d_gene	abundance	CDR3aa	CDR3nt
TRBV28	TRBJ2-3	TRBD1	many	CASSPPTGTGFKDTQYF	TGTGCCAGCAGTCCACCGACCGGGACAGGGTTTAAAGATACGCAGTATTTT
TRBV7-8	TRBJ1-1	-	-	CASSTGIETFF	TGTGCCAGCAGCACAGGGATCGAAACTTTCTTT
TRBV30	TRBJ2-1	TRBD2	many	CAWQSGNSYNEQFF	TGTGCCTGGCAGAGCGGGAACTCCTACAATGAGCAGTTCTTC
TRBV6-5	TRBJ2-1	-	many	CASSYSARGDYNEQFF	TGTGCCAGCAGTTACTCGGCCAGGGGGGACTACAATGAGCAGTTCTTC
TRBV7-8	TRBJ1-1	TRBD1	many	CASSSRQGYTEAFF	TGTGCCAGCAGCTCGCGACAGGGGTACACTGAAGCTTTCTTT
TRBV7-6	TRBJ2-1	TRBD2	many	CASSPGTSGTYSYNEQFF	TGTGCCAGCAGCCCAGGGACTAGCGGGACGTACTCCTACAATGAGCAGTTCTTC
TRBV20-1	TRBJ1-6	-	few	CSAEPGDYNSPLHF	TGCAGTGCAGAGCCGGGAGACTATAATTCACCCCTCCACTTT
TRBV4-1	TRBJ2-3	TRBD2	few	CASTQAGSGRLGTQYF	TGCGCCAGCACCCAAGCGGGTAGCGGGAGGTTGGGTACGCAGTATTTT
TRBV5-5	TRBJ2-2	-	few	CASSRERQTSVSWELFF	TGTGCCAGCAGCCGGGAGCGGCAGACGTCCGTTTCGTGGGAGCTGTTTTTT
TRBV24-1	TRBJ1-2	TRBD1	many	CATSDGTAYGYTF	TGTGCCACCAGTGATGGGACAGCTTATGGCTACACCTTC
TRBV18	TRBJ2-5	-	many	CASSRVWEETQYF	TGTGCCAGCTCACGGGTATGGGAAGAGACCCAGTACTTC